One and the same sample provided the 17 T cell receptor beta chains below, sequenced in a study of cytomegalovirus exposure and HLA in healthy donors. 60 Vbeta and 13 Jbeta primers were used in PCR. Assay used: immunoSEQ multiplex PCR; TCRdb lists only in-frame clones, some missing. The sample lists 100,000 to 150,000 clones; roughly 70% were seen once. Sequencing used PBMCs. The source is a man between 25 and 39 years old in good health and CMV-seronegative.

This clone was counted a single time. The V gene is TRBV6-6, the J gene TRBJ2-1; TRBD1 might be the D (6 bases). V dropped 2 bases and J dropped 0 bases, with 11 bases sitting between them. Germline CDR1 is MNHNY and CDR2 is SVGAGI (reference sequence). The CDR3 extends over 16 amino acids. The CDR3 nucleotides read TGTGCCAGCAGTTACGGGGGCCTTAGCTCCTACAATGAGCAGTTCTTC. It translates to CASSYGGLSSYNEQFF.

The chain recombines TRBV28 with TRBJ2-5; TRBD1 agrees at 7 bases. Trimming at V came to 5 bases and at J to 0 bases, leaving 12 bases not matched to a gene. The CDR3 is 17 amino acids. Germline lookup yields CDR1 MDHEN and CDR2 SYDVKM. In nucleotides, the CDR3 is TGTGCCAGCAGTAACGCGGTGGGACAGACGTACCAAGAGACCCAGTACTTC. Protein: CASSNAVGQTYQETQYF.

In DNA form, the CDR3 reads TGTGCCAGCAGCCCTCTTGACAGGGCGGATTATGGCTACACCTTC. This translates into CASSPLDRADYGYTF. The rearrangement uses TRBV7-9 and TRBJ1-2; 7 bases align to TRBD1. Trimming cost V 5 bases and J 5 bases; bases outside gene matches: 11. Germline V CDR1 and CDR2: SEHNR, FQNEAQ (reference sequence). CDR3 length equals 15 residues.

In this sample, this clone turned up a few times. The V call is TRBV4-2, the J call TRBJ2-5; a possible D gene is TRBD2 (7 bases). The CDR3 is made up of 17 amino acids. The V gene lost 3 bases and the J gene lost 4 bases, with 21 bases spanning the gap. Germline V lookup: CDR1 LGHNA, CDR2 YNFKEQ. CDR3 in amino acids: CASSHPTWGGAPETQYF. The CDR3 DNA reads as TGTGCCAGCAGCCACCCCACGTGGGGGGGCGCCCCAGAGACCCAGTACTTC.

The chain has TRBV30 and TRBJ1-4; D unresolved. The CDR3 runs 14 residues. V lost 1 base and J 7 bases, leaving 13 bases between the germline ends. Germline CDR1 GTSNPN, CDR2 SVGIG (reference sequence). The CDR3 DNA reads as TGTGCCTGGAGTGCCAGGCGCATTAGTGAAAAACTGTTTTTT. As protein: CAWSARRISEKLFF.

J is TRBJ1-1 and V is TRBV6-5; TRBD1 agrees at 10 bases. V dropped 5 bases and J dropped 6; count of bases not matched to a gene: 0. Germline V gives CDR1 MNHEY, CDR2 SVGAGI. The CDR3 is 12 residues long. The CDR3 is CASSDRGPEAFF. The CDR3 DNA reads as TGTGCCAGCAGTGACAGGGGGCCTGAAGCTTTCTTT.

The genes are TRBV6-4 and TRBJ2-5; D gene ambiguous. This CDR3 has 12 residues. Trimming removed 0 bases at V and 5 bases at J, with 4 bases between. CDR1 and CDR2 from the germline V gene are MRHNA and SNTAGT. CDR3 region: CASSDSSETQYF. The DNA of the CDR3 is TGTGCCAGCAGTGACTCATCGGAGACCCAGTACTTC.

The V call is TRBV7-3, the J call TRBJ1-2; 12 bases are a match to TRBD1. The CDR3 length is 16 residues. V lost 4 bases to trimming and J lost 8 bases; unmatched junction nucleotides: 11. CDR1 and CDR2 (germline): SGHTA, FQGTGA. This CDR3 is CASSSQPGQGAWGYTF. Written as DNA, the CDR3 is TGTGCCAGCAGCTCACAACCGGGACAGGGGGCCTGGGGCTACACCTTC.

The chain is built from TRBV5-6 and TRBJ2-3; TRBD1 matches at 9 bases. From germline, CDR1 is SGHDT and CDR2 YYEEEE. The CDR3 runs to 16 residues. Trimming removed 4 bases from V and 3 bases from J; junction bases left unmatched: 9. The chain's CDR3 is CASSLGTGRSTDTQYF. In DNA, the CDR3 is TGTGCCAGCAGCCTTGGGACAGGGCGTTCAACAGATACGCAGTATTTT.

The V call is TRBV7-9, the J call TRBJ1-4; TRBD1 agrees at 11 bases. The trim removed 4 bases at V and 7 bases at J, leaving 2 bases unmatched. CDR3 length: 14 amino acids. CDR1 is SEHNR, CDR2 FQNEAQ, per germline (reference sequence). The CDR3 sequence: CASSSGTGGEKLFF. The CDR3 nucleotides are TGTGCCAGCAGCTCCGGGACAGGGGGTGAAAAACTGTTTTTT.

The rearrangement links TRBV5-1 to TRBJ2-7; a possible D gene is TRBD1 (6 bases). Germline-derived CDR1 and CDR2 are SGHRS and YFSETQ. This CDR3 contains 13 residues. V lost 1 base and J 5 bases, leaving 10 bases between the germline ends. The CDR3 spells CASSLIPGDEQYF. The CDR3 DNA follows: TGCGCCAGCAGCTTGATCCCAGGGGACGAGCAGTACTTC.

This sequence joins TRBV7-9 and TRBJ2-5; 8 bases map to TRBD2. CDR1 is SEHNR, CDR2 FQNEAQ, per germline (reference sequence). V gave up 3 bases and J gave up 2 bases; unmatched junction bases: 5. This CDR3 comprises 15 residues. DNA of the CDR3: TGTGCCAGCAGCTTCCTAGCGGGTTCACAAGAGACCCAGTACTTC. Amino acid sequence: CASSFLAGSQETQYF.

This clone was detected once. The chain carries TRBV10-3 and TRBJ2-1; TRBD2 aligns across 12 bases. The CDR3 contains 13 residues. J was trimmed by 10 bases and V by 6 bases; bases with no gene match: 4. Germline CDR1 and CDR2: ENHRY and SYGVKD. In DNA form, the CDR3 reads TGTGCCATCAGGACTAGCGGGGGATTCGAGCAGTTCTTC. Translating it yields CAIRTSGGFEQFF.

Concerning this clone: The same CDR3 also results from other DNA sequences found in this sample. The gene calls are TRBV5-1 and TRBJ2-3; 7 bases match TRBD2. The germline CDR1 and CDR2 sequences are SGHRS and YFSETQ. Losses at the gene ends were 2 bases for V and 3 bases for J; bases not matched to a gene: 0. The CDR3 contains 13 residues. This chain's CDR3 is CASSLAGTDTQYF. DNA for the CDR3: TGCGCCAGCAGCTTAGCGGGGACAGATACGCAGTATTTT.

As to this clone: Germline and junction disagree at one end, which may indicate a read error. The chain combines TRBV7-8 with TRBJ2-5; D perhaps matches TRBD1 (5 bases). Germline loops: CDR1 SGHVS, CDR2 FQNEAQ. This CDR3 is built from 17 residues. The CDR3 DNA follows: TGTGCCAGCAGGTACCAATATGGGCAGGGCGACCAAGAGACCCAATACTTC. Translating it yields CASRYQYGQGDQETQYF.

The CDR3 DNA sequence: TGCGCCAGCAGCCAGGAGATGACAGGGACAGAACAAGAGACCCAGTACTTC. Its translation: CASSQEMTGTEQETQYF. The chain has TRBV4-1 and TRBJ2-5, with 7 bases matching TRBD1. Trimming took 3 bases from V and 2 from J; bases not matched to a gene: 12. Germline CDR1 is MGHRA and CDR2 is YSYEKL. The CDR3 is 17 residues long.

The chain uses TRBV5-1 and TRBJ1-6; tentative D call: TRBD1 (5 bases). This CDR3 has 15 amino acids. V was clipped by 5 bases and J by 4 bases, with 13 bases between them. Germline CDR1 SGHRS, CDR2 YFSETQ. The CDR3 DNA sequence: TGCGCCAGCAGTCTCGACAGTCTGTATAATTCACCCCTCCACTTT. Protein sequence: CASSLDSLYNSPLHF.